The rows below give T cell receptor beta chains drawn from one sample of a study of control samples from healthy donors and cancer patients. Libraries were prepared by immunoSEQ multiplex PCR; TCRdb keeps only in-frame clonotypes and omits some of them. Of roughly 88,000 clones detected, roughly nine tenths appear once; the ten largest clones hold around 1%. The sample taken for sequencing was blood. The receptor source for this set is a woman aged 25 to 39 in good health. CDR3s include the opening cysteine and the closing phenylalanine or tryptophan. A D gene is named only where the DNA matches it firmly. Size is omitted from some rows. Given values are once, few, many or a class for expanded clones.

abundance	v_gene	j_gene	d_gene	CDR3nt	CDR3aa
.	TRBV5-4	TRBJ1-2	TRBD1	TGTGCCAGCAGCTTGTCCCCCAGGGGGGACTATGGCTACACCTTC	CASSLSPRGDYGYTF
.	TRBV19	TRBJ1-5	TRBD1	TGTGCCAGTAGGGAAAAGACAGGGTTCAATCAGCCCCAGCATTTT	CASREKTGFNQPQHF
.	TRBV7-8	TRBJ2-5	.	TGTGCCAGCAGCCCCCGGACAGTCGGAGAGACCCAGTACTTC	CASSPRTVGETQYF
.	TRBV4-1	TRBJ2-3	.	TGCGCCAGCTCAGCAAGCGGCACAGATACGCAGTATTTT	CASSASGTDTQYF
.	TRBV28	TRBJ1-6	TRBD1	TGTGCCAGCAGTTTAAACAGGGGCGCGAATAATTCACCCCTCCACTTT	CASSLNRGANNSPLHF
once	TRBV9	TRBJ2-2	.	TGTGCCAGCAGCTCTCGTGCCTTCCCGGGGACCGGGGAGCTGTTTTTT	CASSSRAFPGTGELFF
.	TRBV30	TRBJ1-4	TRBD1	TGTGCCTGGAGTGTAGGGGACAGTAAAGAAAAACTGTTTTTT	CAWSVGDSKEKLFF
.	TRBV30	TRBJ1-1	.	TGTGCCTGGAGTCGCGCGGGGGGGTTGATGAACACTGAAGCTTTCTTT	CAWSRAGGLMNTEAFF
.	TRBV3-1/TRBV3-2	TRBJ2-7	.	TGTGCCAGCAGCCCTTTATGGTTAGGGGCATCCGAGCAGTACTTC	CASSPLWLGASEQYF
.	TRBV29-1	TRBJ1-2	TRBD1	TGCAGCGCTACTACTGGGACAGACTATGGCTACACCTTC	CSATTGTDYGYTF
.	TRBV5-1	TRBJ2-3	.	TGCGCCAGCAGCCTGGAGGTAGGGGATACGCAGTATTTT	CASSLEVGDTQYF
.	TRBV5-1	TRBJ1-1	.	TGCGCCAGCAGCTTGGAGGGGTTGGAGAACACTGAAGCTTTCTTT	CASSLEGLENTEAFF
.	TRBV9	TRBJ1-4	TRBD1	TGTGCCAGCAGCGTCGGTGGACAGGGGGCGGGTGAAAAACTGTTTTTT	CASSVGGQGAGEKLFF
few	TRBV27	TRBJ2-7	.	TGTGCCAGCAGTTTCTCTCCCCAACATTACGAGCAGTACTTC	CASSFSPQHYEQYF
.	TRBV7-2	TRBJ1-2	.	TGTGCCAGCAGCTTAGTGCTGGCTGGCTACACCTTC	CASSLVLAGYTF
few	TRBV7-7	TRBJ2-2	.	TGTGCCAGCAGCTCGGGAAGACTAGTTTCGAACACCGGGGAGCTGTTTTTT	CASSSGRLVSNTGELFF
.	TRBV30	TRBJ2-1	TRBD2	TGTGCCGGACCTCGGGCGGGTAGCGGGGACTCATATGAGCAGTTCTTC	CAGPRAGSGDSYEQFF
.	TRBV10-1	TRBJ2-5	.	TGCGCCAGCTCCCCAGGGCTCCAAGAGACCCAGTACTTC	CASSPGLQETQYF
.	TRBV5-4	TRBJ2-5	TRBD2	TGTGCCAGCAGCTTGGGACAGGTGCTAGCGGGAGAGGGGACCCAGTACTTC	CASSLGQVLAGEGTQYF
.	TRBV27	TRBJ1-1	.	TGTGCCTGCTCGGGGGGCAGGATGAACACTGAAGCTTTCTTT	CACSGGRMNTEAFF
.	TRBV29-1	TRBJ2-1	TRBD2	TGCAGCGATCGTCTAGCGGGGGGGCGACTGTTCTTC	CSDRLAGGRLFF
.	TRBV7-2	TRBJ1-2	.	TGTGCCAGCAGCTTAGGGTCTAAATATGGCTACACCTTC	CASSLGSKYGYTF
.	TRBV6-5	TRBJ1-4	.	TGTGCCAGCAGTTACAAGGGTCTAGCTAATGAAAAACTGTTTTTT	CASSYKGLANEKLFF
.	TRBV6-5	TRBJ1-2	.	TGTGCCAGCGGACAGAGGAACTATGGCTACACCTTC	CASGQRNYGYTF
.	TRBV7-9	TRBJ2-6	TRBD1	TGTGCCAGCAAACCGACAGCCGGGACAGGGAGCTCTGGGGCCAACGTCCTGACTTTC	CASKPTAGTGSSGANVLTF
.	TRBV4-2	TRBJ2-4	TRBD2	TGTGCCAGCAGCCAAGACGGACTAGCGGGCAACATTCAGTACTTC	CASSQDGLAGNIQYF
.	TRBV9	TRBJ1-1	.	TGTGCCAGCAGCTTCGGATGGGCGGAGACTGAAGCTTTCTTT	CASSFGWAETEAFF
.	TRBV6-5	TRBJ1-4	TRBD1	TGTGCCAGCAGTTACGGGACAGGGCGAAATGAAAAACTGTTTTTT	CASSYGTGRNEKLFF
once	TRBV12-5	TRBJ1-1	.	TGTGCTAGTGGTTTGGGGGGGGCAAATACTGAAGCTTTCTTT	CASGLGGANTEAFF
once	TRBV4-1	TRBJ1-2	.	TGCGCCAGCAGCCAAGATATTCAGGGGCTCTATGGCTACACCTTC	CASSQDIQGLYGYTF
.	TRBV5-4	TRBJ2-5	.	TGTGCCAGCAGCTTGGAGGGGCTGGAGACCCAGTACTTC	CASSLEGLETQYF
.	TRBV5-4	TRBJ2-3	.	TGTGCCAGCAGCTTGGCAGGCTTCACAGATACGCAGTATTTT	CASSLAGFTDTQYF
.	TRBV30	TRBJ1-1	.	TGTGCCTGGAGTCTTTCTTGGGGGGCCTCTGAAGCTTTCTTT	CAWSLSWGASEAFF
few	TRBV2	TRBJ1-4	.	TGTGCCAGCAGTAACCCCACAGGATTGCCGGGTGAAAAACTGTTTTTT	CASSNPTGLPGEKLFF
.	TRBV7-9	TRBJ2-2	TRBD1	TGTGCCAGCAGCTCGAACAGGGGGCCGGCTGGAGAGAACACCGGGGAGCTGTTTTTT	CASSSNRGPAGENTGELFF
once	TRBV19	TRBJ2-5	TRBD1	TGTGCCAGTAGTTTCTCCCGGGACAGGGGTCGGGAGACCCAGTACTTC	CASSFSRDRGRETQYF
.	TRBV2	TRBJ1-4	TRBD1	TGTGCCAGCAGTGAGACAGGGGGCCGGAATGAAAAACTGTTTTTT	CASSETGGRNEKLFF